Shown below are 23 T cell receptor beta chains from a single sample sequenced in a study of cytomegalovirus exposure and HLA in healthy donors (dated by TCRdb to 2016 to 2017). The receptor library was made with the immunoSEQ multiplex PCR assay. As stored in TCRdb, this immuneACCESS dataset retains in-frame rearrangements with V and J assigned. A fraction of the clones does not appear; measured against another copy, unresolved V genes explain less than half of the discrepancy, and the remainder lacks a known reason. This sample holds about 64,000 clones; roughly 95% were observed only once. Around 5.5% of the sample is in the top ten clones. The sequencing sample was made of PBMCs. The receptors stem from a woman aged 18-29 years in good health and CMV-seropositive.

The chain employs TRBV6-4 and TRBJ2-1; 13 bases fit TRBD2. Per the germline V gene, CDR1 is MRHNA and CDR2 is SNTAGT. The CDR3 consists of 14 residues. V was pared by 6 bases and J by 9 bases, with 5 bases of the junction left unmatched. The CDR3, as DNA: TGTGCCAGCAGCACTAGCGGGGGGGCCACTGAGCAGTTCTTC. As protein: CASSTSGGATEQFF.

This clone was detected once. The V and J genes are TRBV30 and TRBJ2-1; 9 bases agree with TRBD2. The CDR3 sequence is 15 residues long. The germline V gene encodes CDR1 GTSNPN and CDR2 SVGIG (reference sequence). Germline trimming cut 2 bases from V and 6 bases from J; bases unmatched to any gene: 8. The CDR3: CAWSRLAGAGNEQFF. The CDR3 DNA is TGTGCCTGGAGTCGCTTAGCGGGAGCCGGCAATGAGCAGTTCTTC.

The chain has TRBV5-4 and TRBJ2-3; 11 bases map to TRBD2. V was pared by 4 bases and J by 7 bases, with 8 bases of the junction left unmatched. The germline CDR1 and CDR2 sequences are SGHNT and YYREEE (reference sequence). This CDR3 contains 15 residues. CDR3 DNA sequence: TGTGCCAGCAGCCGTAGCGGGGGGGTTTCTTATACGCAGTATTTT. Protein: CASSRSGGVSYTQYF.

J is TRBJ2-1 and V is TRBV28, with 10 bases matching TRBD2. CDR3 length: 18 residues. Germline loops: CDR1 MDHEN, CDR2 SYDVKM. V trimming: 10 bases; J trimming: 1 base; junction bases outside the gene matches: 16. The CDR3 nucleotides read TGTGCCACCAGGAGTGTGCTAGCGGGAGCCCTTTCCTACAATGAGCAGTTCTTC. Translation gives CATRSVLAGALSYNEQFF.

The CDR3 sequence: CASSIQLRGHEQFF. The CDR3 nucleotides are TGTGCCAGTAGTATACAGTTGCGAGGTCATGAGCAGTTCTTC. The chain combines TRBV19 with TRBJ2-1, with D hard to call. The CDR3 consists of 14 residues. Germline CDR1 and CDR2: LNHDA and SQIVND (reference sequence). V dropped 2 bases and J dropped 8 bases, with 13 bases sitting between them. The complete variable domain, with remaining parts taken from reference TRBV19 and TRBJ2-1, reads DGGITQSPKYLFRKEGQNVTLSCEQNLNHDAMYWYRQDPGQGLRLIYYSQIVNDFQKGDIAEGYSVSREKKESFPLTVTSAQKNPTAFYLCASSIQLRGHEQFFGPGTRLTVL.

The chain combines TRBV9 with TRBJ2-1; D perhaps matches TRBD2 (6 bases). CDR1 is SGDLS and CDR2 is YYNGEE in the germline V gene. The CDR3 covers 18 residues. Trimming removed 5 bases from V and 4 bases from J, with 25 bases in between. The chain's CDR3 is CASSHNKGSGLFYNEQFF. As DNA, the CDR3 is TGTGCCAGCAGTCACAATAAGGGTAGCGGCCTCTTTTACAATGAGCAGTTCTTC.

The chain employs TRBV28 and TRBJ2-3; 12 bases agree with TRBD2. This CDR3 region has 17 residues. From germline, CDR1 is MDHEN and CDR2 SYDVKM. V lost 5 bases, J lost 2 bases, and 8 bases stayed unmatched. The CDR3 nucleotides are TGTGCCAGCAGTCCCAACGGACTAGCGGGGACCACAGATACGCAGTATTTT. Protein sequence: CASSPNGLAGTTDTQYF.

The genes are TRBV7-8 and TRBJ2-2; 10 positions match TRBD2. The CDR3 has 15 residues. Looked up from germline, CDR1 is SGHVS and CDR2 is FQNEAQ. J lost 0 bases, V lost 5 bases, and 0 bases had no gene match. This chain's CDR3 is CASSGTSANTGELFF. The DNA for the CDR3 is TGTGCCAGCAGCGGGACTAGCGCGAACACCGGGGAGCTGTTTTTT. The full variable domain, completed using reference TRBV7-8 and TRBJ2-2, is GAGVSQSPRYKVAKRGQDVALRCDPISGHVSLFWYQQALGQGPEFLTYFQNEAQLDKSGLPSDRFFAERPEGSVSTLKIQRTQQEDSAVYLCASSGTSANTGELFFGEGSRLTVL.

The chain has TRBV28 and TRBJ1-2, with 7 positions matching TRBD1. This CDR3 contains 13 residues. Trimming took 6 bases from V and 4 from J; bases not matched to a gene: 5. Germline V gene lookup returns CDR1 MDHEN and CDR2 SYDVKM. This CDR3 reads CASRQTGSYGYTF. DNA of the CDR3: TGTGCCAGCAGGCAGACAGGGAGCTATGGCTACACCTTC.

This chain links TRBV20-1 with TRBJ1-1, with unresolved D. The germline V gene encodes CDR1 DFQATT and CDR2 SNEGSKA (reference sequence). The CDR3 runs to 11 residues. V dropped 8 bases and J dropped 1 base, with 8 bases sitting between them. This CDR3 reads CSHHKNTEAFF. The CDR3 region has the DNA TGCAGTCATCACAAGAACACTGAAGCTTTCTTT.

The chain recombines TRBV2 with TRBJ2-2; perhaps TRBD2 as D (5 bases). The V gene lost 5 bases and the J gene lost 0 bases, with 13 bases spanning the gap. The CDR3 runs 16 residues. Germline CDR1 reads SNHLY; CDR2 reads FYNNEI. This CDR3 reads CASSKLGLTNTGELFF. CDR3 coding DNA: TGTGCCAGCAGTAAACTCGGACTTACGAACACCGGGGAGCTGTTTTTT.

This chain joins TRBV23-1 and TRBJ2-7; 9 bases line up with TRBD1. TRBV23-1 has ORF status, its function being uncertain. V shed 0 bases and J 3 bases; nucleotides not matched to a gene: 9. The CDR3 loop spans 17 amino acids. The CDR3 DNA reads as TGCGCCAGCAGTCAATCATCCGGGACAGGGCCCAACTACGAGCAGTACTTC. Translating it yields CASSQSSGTGPNYEQYF.

The rearrangement links TRBV6-5 to TRBJ1-2; the match to TRBD1 covers 9 bases. From germline, CDR1 is MNHEY and CDR2 SVGAGI. There are 12 residues in the CDR3. V shed 5 bases and J 8 bases; nucleotides not matched to a gene: 3. CDR3 bases: TGTGCCAGCAGTCGGACAGGGGCCGGCTACACCTTC. This translates into CASSRTGAGYTF.

V usage is TRBV4-2 and J usage is TRBJ1-2; no firm D call. CDR3 size: 16 residues. Germline lookup yields CDR1 LGHNA and CDR2 YNFKEQ. Trimming pared 1 base from V and 7 bases from J, leaving 19 bases between. The CDR3 region is CASSQVTPGSTVGYTF. The CDR3 nucleotides are TGTGCCAGCAGCCAAGTGACGCCGGGGTCAACGGTTGGCTACACCTTC.

The genes are TRBV19 and TRBJ2-7; a weak D match, TRBD2 (6 bases). From germline, CDR1 is LNHDA and CDR2 SQIVND (reference sequence). The V end lost 3 bases, the J end lost 4 bases, and 13 bases lay between the germline ends. The length of the CDR3 is 14 residues. The CDR3 coding sequence is TGTGCCAGTAGTATGTTCGGCGGGGTGTACGAGCAGTACTTC. Its protein is CASSMFGGVYEQYF.

The chain couples TRBV21-1 to TRBJ1-1; the table's D call TRBD1 went unverified against the DNA. TRBV21-1 is a pseudogene locus. The CDR3 consists of 16 residues. CDR3 loop: CASSKGPDTQNTEAFF. CDR3 DNA sequence: TGTGCCAGCAGCAAAGGCCCTGACACCCAGAACACTGAAGCTTTCTTT.

This chain uses TRBV15 with TRBJ2-1, with 10 bases matching TRBD1. This CDR3 is 16 amino acids long. Losses at the gene ends were 4 bases for V and 6 bases for J; bases not matched to a gene: 9. CDR1 and CDR2 (germline): LNHNV, YYDKDF (reference sequence). CDR3 in amino acids: CATSIPGQGSVNEQFF. In DNA form, the CDR3 reads TGTGCCACCAGCATACCGGGACAGGGGTCCGTCAATGAGCAGTTCTTC.

V is TRBV9 and J is TRBJ2-3; tentative D call: TRBD1 (7 bases). This CDR3 region has 13 residues. V lost 7 bases and J lost 4, with 13 bases in between. Germline CDR1 is SGDLS and CDR2 is YYNGEE. The CDR3 loop reads CASAGTVADTQYF. The DNA for the CDR3 is TGTGCCAGCGCGGGGACAGTCGCAGATACGCAGTATTTT.

This clone was recorded once. The same CDR3 is also encoded by other DNA sequences in this sample. The chain couples TRBV5-1 to TRBJ2-7, with TRBD2 matching 11 bases. The V gene's germline CDR1 is SGHRS and CDR2 YFSETQ. V lost 2 bases, J lost 4 bases, and 5 bases stayed unmatched. The CDR3 length is 15 residues. The CDR3 DNA reads TGCGCCAGCAGCTTAACTAGCGGGAGAGAATACGAGCAGTACTTC. Protein product: CASSLTSGREYEQYF.

The chain links TRBV27 to TRBJ2-1, with 13 positions matching TRBD2. Germline V gives CDR1 MNHEY, CDR2 SMNVEV (reference sequence). J lost 7 bases, V lost 7 bases, and 16 bases had no gene match. CDR3 size: 18 residues. This CDR3 is CASTRSGLAGALANEQFF. In nucleotides, the CDR3 is TGTGCCAGCACGAGGTCAGGACTAGCGGGAGCCTTGGCGAATGAGCAGTTCTTC.

Relative to its sample, this clone is medium-sized. The chain carries TRBV7-8 and TRBJ2-4; D is possibly TRBD1 (6 bases). Trimming stripped 5 bases from V and 8 bases from J, with 22 bases between. This CDR3 is built from 16 residues. Per the germline V gene, CDR1 is SGHVS and CDR2 is FQNEAQ. CDR3 coding DNA: TGTGCCAGCAGCGATACAACAGGGTCTCAAGGGGACATTCAGTACTTC. Translated: CASSDTTGSQGDIQYF.

The chain links TRBV4-2 to TRBJ2-6; tentatively, D is TRBD1 (6 bases). Trimming removed 1 base at V and 4 bases at J, with 14 bases between. The CDR3 covers 17 residues. Germline CDR1 and CDR2: LGHNA and YNFKEQ. CDR3 sequence: CASSQGTQGAGANVLTF. The DNA of the CDR3 is TGTGCCAGCAGCCAAGGTACACAGGGTGCGGGGGCCAACGTCCTGACTTTC.

CDR3 sequence (DNA): TGCGCCAGCAGCGGGGGTTTTTCGGGAGGGTACGAGACCCAGTACTTC. It encodes CASSGGFSGGYETQYF. The chain uses TRBV5-1 and TRBJ2-5, with 8 nucleotides matching TRBD2. CDR3 length: 16 amino acids. V lost 4 bases to trimming and J lost 5 bases; unmatched junction nucleotides: 13. Germline lookup yields CDR1 SGHRS and CDR2 YFSETQ.